The 24 T cell receptor beta chains listed next were all sequenced from one sample in a study. Each CDR3 protein is one row after TCRdb ran MiXCR on the RT-PCR reads. The profile covers hundreds of thousands of distinct CDR3 sequences, with about 14% appearing a single time and just over 3.5% taken by the ten largest. Sequenced sample: memory CD4+ T cells from blood. The source of these receptors is a female donor in good health, serving as a healthy control.

This clonotype has only a few counts. This rearrangement joins TRBV7-2 to TRBJ2-1; TRBD2 matches 7 bases. Germline values: CDR1 SGHTA, CDR2 FQGNSA. This CDR3 is built from 15 residues. The trim removed 1 base at V and 3 bases at J, leaving 3 bases unmatched. The CDR3 sequence is CASSLEGTNYNEQFF. CDR3 DNA: TGTGCCAGCAGCTTAGAAGGGACTAACTACAATGAGCAGTTCTTC. The complete variable domain, with remaining parts taken from reference TRBV7-2 and TRBJ2-1, reads GAGVSQSPSNKVTEKGKDVELRCDPISGHTALYWYRQSLGQGLEFLIYFQGNSAPDKSGLPSDRFSAERTGGSVSTLTIQRTQQEDSAVYLCASSLEGTNYNEQFFGPGTRLTVL.

This clonotype showed up many times. V gene TRBV20-1 combines with J gene TRBJ2-7, with D perhaps given as TRBD1 or TRBD2 (5 bases each). The CDR3 spans 13 residues. CDR1 and CDR2 from the germline V gene are DFQATT and SNEGSKA (reference sequence). Trimming took off 5 bases at V and 6 bases at J, with 17 bases between the two ends. CDR3 region: CSAGRDGRREQYF. The CDR3 nucleotides are TGCAGTGCTGGCCGGGACGGGCGGCGCGAGCAGTACTTC.

Many counts were recorded for this clonotype. The CDR3 is CASSPVSYNDEQFF. Written as DNA, the CDR3 is TGTGCCAGCTCACCAGTCTCCTACAACGATGAGCAGTTCTTC. The chain recombines TRBV18 with TRBJ2-1; D not certain. This CDR3 has 14 amino acids. The ends were cut back, 2 bases at V and 8 bases at J, with 13 bases in the middle. The germline gives CDR1 KGHSH, CDR2 LQKENI.

This chain connects TRBV4-2 to TRBJ2-3, with no clear D. Germline V gene data show CDR1 as LGHNA and CDR2 as YNFKEQ. V shed 4 bases and J shed 4 bases, with 15 bases lying between them. The CDR3 length is 15 residues. The CDR3 loop is CASSLQSDGPDTQYF. The DNA for the CDR3 is TGTGCCAGCAGCCTGCAGTCGGACGGGCCAGATACGCAGTATTTT.

CDR3 nucleotide sequence: TGTGCCAGCAGCTTAGGATTTGCAAATGAGCAGTTCTTC. Its protein is CASSLGFANEQFF. The chain is built from TRBV11-3 and TRBJ2-1, with unresolved D. Deletions cut 1 base from V and 7 bases from J, with 8 bases between. Germline assignment: CDR1 SGHNT and CDR2 YENEEA. The CDR3 spans 13 residues.

This clonotype was detected many times. The genes are TRBV10-3 and TRBJ2-7, with TRBD1 matching over 8 bases. Germline V gene lookup returns CDR1 ENHRY and CDR2 SYGVKD. J gave up 5 bases and V 4 bases, and 7 bases lay outside the gene matches. This CDR3 has 14 amino acids. CDR3 amino acids: CAISGRQGIDEQYF. CDR3 DNA sequence: TGTGCCATCAGTGGTCGACAGGGGATAGACGAGCAGTACTTC.

The chain recombines TRBV19 with TRBJ1-3; D is undetermined. V was clipped by 4 bases and J by 3 bases, with 10 bases between them. Germline CDR1 and CDR2: LNHDA and SQIVND (reference sequence). The CDR3 loop spans 14 amino acids. CDR3 bases: TGTGCCAGTAGTAGCGCGGAACTTGGAAACACCATATATTTT. This sequence encodes CASSSAELGNTIYF.

The sample holds a few counts of this clonotype. V gene TRBV20-1 combines with J gene TRBJ2-1; 9 bases are shared with TRBD2. With 6 bases clipped from V and 2 bases from J, the junction kept 5 bases outside the gene matches. The CDR3 extends over 14 amino acids. The V gene's germline CDR1 is DFQATT and CDR2 SNEGSKA (reference sequence). The CDR3 nucleotides are TGCAGTGCCCAACTAGCGGGCCCCTACAATGAGCAGTTCTTC. Translating it yields CSAQLAGPYNEQFF.

This clonotype was found a few times. The gene calls are TRBV27 and TRBJ2-1, with unresolved D. V lost 0 bases to trimming and J lost 4 bases, with 13 bases between them. The CDR3 totals 16 residues. Germline V gives CDR1 MNHEY, CDR2 SMNVEV (reference sequence). CDR3 residues: CASSLSVRASYNEQFF. The DNA of the CDR3 is TGTGCCAGCAGTTTATCGGTGAGAGCCTCTTACAATGAGCAGTTCTTC.

This clonotype was counted between two and nine times. The chain joins TRBV12-3 or TRBV12-4 to TRBJ2-5, with 12 bases identical to TRBD1. The junction had 5 bases not matched to a gene; V was cut back by 6 bases and J by 6 bases. The CDR3 is made up of 14 amino acids. This CDR3 is CASSTGQGAKTQYF. DNA for the CDR3: TGTGCCAGCAGCACGGGACAGGGGGCGAAGACCCAGTACTTC.

This chain links TRBV25-1 with TRBJ2-2; the D gene is possibly TRBD1 (6 bases). CDR1 is MGHDK, CDR2 SYGVNS, per germline. The CDR3 length is 16 residues. V lost 3 bases, J lost 0 bases, and 11 bases lay in between. CDR3 sequence reads: CASSDRGQTNTGELFF. The CDR3 nucleotides are TGTGCCAGCAGTGATCGAGGACAGACGAACACCGGGGAGCTGTTTTTT.

This clonotype occurred a few times. The chain links TRBV6-5 to TRBJ1-1; 8 nucleotides match TRBD1. V trimming: 9 bases; J trimming: 1 base; junction bases outside the gene matches: 4. The CDR3 loop spans 13 amino acids. In germline, CDR1 is MNHEY, CDR2 SVGAGI. The CDR3 region is CASHRGKNTEAFF. For the CDR3, the DNA is TGTGCCAGTCACAGGGGGAAGAACACTGAAGCTTTCTTT.

This clonotype has more than one count but fewer than ten. The chain combines TRBV20-1 with TRBJ2-1, with D possibly being TRBD2 (6 bases). CDR3 length: 15 residues. Trimming stripped 6 bases from V and 6 bases from J, with 21 bases between. CDR1 is DFQATT, CDR2 SNEGSKA, per germline (reference sequence). The CDR3 is CSARTGTSFTNEQFF. For the CDR3, the DNA is TGCAGTGCCCGAACCGGGACTTCATTTACCAATGAGCAGTTCTTC.

This clonotype was seen many times. CDR3 coding DNA: TGTGCCAGCAGCTTGGTGGAGAACCTCTACAATGAGCAGTTCTTC. Protein product: CASSLVENLYNEQFF. The chain recombines TRBV5-5 with TRBJ2-1; no definite D call. Germline V gene data show CDR1 as SGHKS and CDR2 as YYEKEE (reference sequence). Trimming took 0 bases from V and 3 from J, leaving 10 bases between them. The length of the CDR3 is 15 residues.

The V call is TRBV7-9, the J call TRBJ2-7; tentatively, D is TRBD2 (6 bases). CDR1 and CDR2 from the germline V gene are SEHNR and FQNEAQ (reference sequence). Deletions cut 5 bases from V and 1 base from J, with 21 bases between. The CDR3 covers 17 residues. The CDR3 protein is CASSLEGGWRASYEQYF. For the CDR3, the DNA is TGTGCCAGCAGCCTCGAGGGAGGCTGGCGGGCGTCCTACGAGCAGTACTTC.

CDR3: CASMRGAETQYF. CDR3 sequence (DNA): TGTGCCAGTATGAGGGGGGCAGAGACCCAGTACTTC. The rearrangement links TRBV19 to TRBJ2-5; D is tentatively TRBD1 or TRBD2 (6 bases each). Germline CDR1 is LNHDA and CDR2 is SQIVND (reference sequence). The CDR3 runs 12 residues. V gave up 7 bases and J gave up 4 bases, with 10 bases separating them. The whole variable domain, filled in from reference TRBV19 and TRBJ2-5, reads DGGITQSPKYLFRKEGQNVTLSCEQNLNHDAMYWYRQDPGQGLRLIYYSQIVNDFQKGDIAEGYSVSREKKESFPLTVTSAQKNPTAFYLCASMRGAETQYFGPGTRLLVL.

This clonotype was picked up many times. The V call is TRBV20-1, the J call TRBJ2-5; 11 bases are shared with TRBD2. CDR3 length equals 13 residues. The J segment lost 3 bases and the V segment lost 6 bases, leaving 3 bases of the junction unmatched. Germline V lookup: CDR1 DFQATT, CDR2 SNEGSKA (reference sequence). The CDR3 loop is CSAIAGGKETQYF. CDR3 nucleotide sequence: TGCAGTGCAATAGCGGGAGGGAAAGAGACCCAGTACTTC.

This clonotype was recorded many times. The rearrangement uses TRBV7-2 and TRBJ1-1, with TRBD1 as a possible D gene (5 bases). Trimming removed 6 bases at V and 4 bases at J, with 12 bases between. The CDR3 consists of 13 residues. Germline CDR1 reads SGHTA; CDR2 reads FQGNSA. CDR3 nucleotide sequence: TGTGCCAGCAGACTCAATGGGGGCACTGAAGCTTTCTTT. It yields the protein CASRLNGGTEAFF.

This clonotype has just a few counts. V is TRBV28 and J is TRBJ1-5, with 7 bases aligning to TRBD1. From germline, CDR1 is MDHEN and CDR2 SYDVKM. The length of the CDR3 is 14 residues. With V trimmed by 5 bases and J by 3 bases, 4 bases remained unmatched. CDR3 protein: CASSGDSLNQPQHF. Written as DNA, the CDR3 is TGTGCCAGCAGTGGGGACAGCCTCAATCAGCCCCAGCATTTT.

The genes are TRBV5-6 and TRBJ2-1; TRBD1 might be the D (6 bases). The CDR3 covers 15 residues. CDR1 is SGHDT, CDR2 YYEEEE, per germline. With 1 base removed from V and 6 bases from J, the gap between germline ends came to 14 bases. This CDR3 reads CASSLLPGEGNEQFF. Written as DNA, the CDR3 is TGTGCCAGCAGCTTGCTTCCAGGGGAAGGCAATGAGCAGTTCTTC.

The chain carries TRBV7-2 and TRBJ2-3, with 8 nucleotides matching TRBD2. The CDR3 has 15 residues. The V segment lost 4 bases and the J segment 2 bases; nucleotides outside the gene matches: 5. Germline CDR1 reads SGHTA; CDR2 reads FQGNSA. CDR3 bases: TGTGCCAGCAGCTCCCAAGCGGGGGTCACAGATACGCAGTATTTT. This translates into CASSSQAGVTDTQYF.

This clonotype was picked up many times. The rearrangement uses TRBV4-2 and TRBJ1-1; 7 bases are a match to TRBD1. The V gene end was trimmed by 4 bases and the J gene end by 4 bases; junction bases not matched to a gene: 9. Germline V CDR1 and CDR2: LGHNA, YNFKEQ. The CDR3 is made up of 15 amino acids. The CDR3 sequence is CASSPAGQVFTEAFF. CDR3 DNA sequence: TGTGCCAGCAGCCCAGCCGGACAGGTGTTCACTGAAGCTTTCTTT.

The gene calls are TRBV7-2 and TRBJ2-5; D is perhaps TRBD1 (5 bases). There are 14 residues in the CDR3. Germline CDR1 and CDR2: SGHTA and FQGNSA. V was pared by 1 base and J by 2 bases, with 8 bases between. The CDR3 coding sequence is TGTGCCAGCAGCTTAGAACAGGTACAAGAGACCCAGTACTTC. This translates into CASSLEQVQETQYF.

The DNA of the CDR3 is TGTGCCACTTCCCCGGGACAGGGTGCATTTGAGCAGTTCTTC. Translating gives CATSPGQGAFEQFF. This chain connects TRBV19 to TRBJ2-1, with 9 positions matching TRBD1. Germline V lookup: CDR1 LNHDA, CDR2 SQIVND (reference sequence). This CDR3 contains 14 residues. With V trimmed by 10 bases and J by 9 bases, 13 bases remained unmatched.